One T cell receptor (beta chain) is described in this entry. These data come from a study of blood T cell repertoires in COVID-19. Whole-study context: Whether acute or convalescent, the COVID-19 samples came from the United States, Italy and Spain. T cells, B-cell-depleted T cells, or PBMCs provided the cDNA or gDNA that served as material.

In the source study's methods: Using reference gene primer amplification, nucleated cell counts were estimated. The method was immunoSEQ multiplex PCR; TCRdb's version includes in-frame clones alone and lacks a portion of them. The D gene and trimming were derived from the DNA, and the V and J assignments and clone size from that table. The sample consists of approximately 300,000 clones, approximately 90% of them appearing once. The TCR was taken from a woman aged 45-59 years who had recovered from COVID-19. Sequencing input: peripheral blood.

The CDR3 protein is CASSSRGNTGELFF. Written as DNA, the CDR3 is TGCGCCAGCAGCTCCAGGGGTAACACCGGGGAGCTGTTTTTT. The chain combines TRBV5-1 with TRBJ2-2; possibly TRBD1 for D (6 bases). Germline loops: CDR1 SGHRS, CDR2 YFSETQ. This CDR3 is 14 amino acids long. The V gene lost 3 bases and the J gene lost 2 bases, with 8 bases spanning the gap.